What follows are 13 T cell receptor beta chains derived from one specimen sequenced in a study of blood T cells in healthy people across ages. A second 7 to 11 cycle PCR used barcoded and J-beta primers. TCRdb fed the 5' RACE reads into MiXCR, producing one record per CDR3 protein. The top ten clones hold roughly 8.2% of a sample with around 1,500,000 distinct CDR3 sequences, 42% of them seen once. The sequenced sample consisted of blood. Every receptor here comes from a young woman in good health.

Notes on this clonotype: At one of its ends the junction is not consistent with the germline gene, which may arise from a read error. DNA for the CDR3: TGCGCCAGCAGGACTAGCGGGAAACAAGAGACCCGGTACTTC. This sequence encodes CASRTSGKQETRYF. The gene calls are TRBV5-1 and TRBJ2-5, with 11 bases matching TRBD2. The CDR3 sequence is 14 residues long. Germline V gives CDR1 SGHRS, CDR2 YFSETQ.

This rearrangement joins TRBV6-5 to TRBJ2-3; no clear D gene. The CDR3 consists of 14 residues. V shed 2 bases and J shed 2 bases, with 8 bases lying between them. Germline V gene data show CDR1 as MNHEY and CDR2 as SVGAGI. CDR3: CASSYDFYTDTQYF. The CDR3 DNA sequence: TGTGCCAGCAGTTACGATTTCTACACAGATACGCAGTATTTT.

The genes are TRBV9 and TRBJ2-1; 7 positions agree with TRBD1. This CDR3 region has 15 residues. Trimming at V came to 0 bases and at J to 4 bases, leaving 4 bases not matched to a gene. CDR1 is SGDLS and CDR2 is YYNGEE in the germline V gene. Written as DNA, the CDR3 is TGTGCCAGCAGCGTAGGGGGCAGGGGGTACAATGAGCAGTTCTTC. It specifies CASSVGGRGYNEQFF.

This chain connects TRBV20-1 to TRBJ2-5; D is ambiguous. Trimming pared 6 bases from V and 0 bases from J, leaving 11 bases between. The CDR3 runs 13 residues. CDR1 DFQATT and CDR2 SNEGSKA come from the germline V gene (reference sequence). In nucleotides, the CDR3 is TGCAGTGCCCATAGGCCCAACCAAGAGACCCAGTACTTC. As protein: CSAHRPNQETQYF.

The sample holds a few counts of this clonotype. V is TRBV14 and J is TRBJ2-1, with TRBD2 matching over 7 bases. This CDR3 contains 14 residues. Trimming took 1 base from V and 9 from J; bases not matched to a gene: 6. Germline V CDR1 and CDR2: SGHDN, FVKESK. The CDR3 spells CASSQALGRGEQFF. The CDR3 DNA reads TGTGCCAGCAGCCAAGCTTTAGGGAGGGGTGAGCAGTTCTTC.

This clonotype showed up just a few times. One end of the junction does not line up with germline, which may come from a read error. This chain links TRBV6-5 with TRBJ2-7; 7 nucleotides align to TRBD2. The V gene's germline CDR1 is MNHEY and CDR2 SVGAGI. The CDR3 is 12 residues long. CDR3 residues: CTSGTTTYEQYF. The CDR3 bases are TGCACAAGCGGGACCACAACCTACGAGCAGTACTTC.

The rearrangement uses TRBV7-2 and TRBJ2-3; D perhaps matches TRBD2 (6 bases). Germline CDR1 reads SGHTA; CDR2 reads FQGNSA. The CDR3 is made up of 18 amino acids. V shed 4 bases and J shed 4 bases, with 24 bases lying between them. The CDR3 sequence: CASSYATHGEAAPDTQYF. Here the CDR3 DNA reads TGTGCCAGCAGCTATGCAACCCACGGGGAGGCGGCTCCAGATACGCAGTATTTT.

The V gene is TRBV20-1, the J gene TRBJ1-2; 10 nucleotides match TRBD1. Germline V lookup: CDR1 DFQATT, CDR2 SNEGSKA (reference sequence). This CDR3 region has 14 residues. The V and J ends lost 1 base and 13 bases, in that order; junction bases with no gene match: 12. The DNA for the CDR3 is TGCAGTGCTAGAGTCGAGAAGGTCCGGACAGGGGGCACCTTC. Translated, it gives CSARVEKVRTGGTF.

The CDR3 DNA is TGCGCCAGCAGCTTGACCAGGGGAGATACGCAGTATTTT. This translates into CASSLTRGDTQYF. The chain is built from TRBV5-1 and TRBJ2-3, with D possibly TRBD1 on 6 matching bases. This CDR3 has 13 amino acids. Looked up from germline, CDR1 is SGHRS and CDR2 is YFSETQ. The V gene lost 1 base and the J gene lost 5 bases, with 8 bases spanning the gap.

This clonotype was observed a handful of times. This chain links TRBV27 with TRBJ1-6, with 8 bases matching TRBD1. The CDR3 is 16 residues long. The V gene's germline CDR1 is MNHEY and CDR2 SMNVEV (reference sequence). DNA for the CDR3: TGTGCACTAAATCCCCCCGTGGACAGGGAGACCTCACCCCTCCACTTT. It yields the protein CALNPPVDRETSPLHF.

V gene TRBV7-3 combines with J gene TRBJ2-3; D is ambiguous. Germline CDR1 is SGHTA and CDR2 is FQGTGA. Trimming cost V 5 bases and J 2 bases, with 14 bases left between them. The CDR3 spans 15 residues. The CDR3 is CASSPLGGITDTQYF. The CDR3 coding sequence is TGTGCCAGCAGCCCCCTGGGTGGGATCACAGATACGCAGTATTTT.

The table lists this clonotype with a few counts. The chain's CDR3 is CAISEDGASTEAFF. The DNA of the CDR3 is TGTGCCATCAGTGAGGACGGGGCGTCCACTGAAGCTTTCTTT. V usage is TRBV10-3 and J usage is TRBJ1-1; D is possibly TRBD1 (5 bases). V lost 2 bases to trimming and J lost 4 bases, with 11 bases between them. The V gene's germline CDR1 is ENHRY and CDR2 SYGVKD. This CDR3 has 14 residues.

The chain combines TRBV7-6 with TRBJ1-5; TRBD1 is a possible D gene (5 bases). The CDR3 has 14 residues. The V gene lost 4 bases and the J gene lost 5 bases, with 12 bases spanning the gap. In germline, CDR1 is SGHVS, CDR2 FNYEAQ. CDR3 sequence: CASSSAGRDQPQHF. CDR3 bases: TGTGCCAGCAGCTCAGCGGGGCGCGATCAGCCCCAGCATTTT.